This TCR beta chain was captured in a study of CD8+ T cells in alopecia areata. Study-wide results and limits: Greater clonality was observed in lesional scalp samples, especially alopecia totalis/universalis, versus normal scalp. Tofacitinib did not eliminate many expanded lesional clones from scalp or blood. Sharing of TCR sequences between patients (possibly for HLA-related reasons) was less clear than in mice.

Treatment: oral pan-JAK inhibitor, 5-10 mg twice daily. A FACSAria was used to sort CD4+ and CD8+ T cells. These cells came from PBMCs. Once RNA had been extracted, it was reverse transcribed into cDNA to act as the sequencing template. The assay was immunoSEQ multiplex PCR, and TCRdb's table has in-frame clones only and misses some. The sample carries 150,000 to 200,000 clones, approximately 50% recorded once. With respect to this clone: Its antigen remains unidentified.

The V end lost 7 bases, the J end lost 5 bases, and 14 bases lay between the germline ends. The CDR3 runs 13 residues. Per germline, CDR1 SQVTM and CDR2 ANQGSEA. The rearrangement links TRBV29-1 to TRBJ1-4; TRBD1 is a possible D gene (6 bases). Material: CD8+ T cells sorted from blood, obtained around week 54, from a patient treated with tofacitinib. This TCR was sampled from a human donor with alopecia areata. The CDR3 bases are TGCAGCGCCGTGGACAGTTTAAATGAAAAACTGTTTTTT. As protein: CSAVDSLNEKLFF.